The present TCR beta chain was sequenced within a study of CD8+CD57+ T cells in acquired aplastic anemia. According to the study, genomic DNA was the template for TCR beta VDJ and CDR3 profiling. TCRdb re-called the reads through MiXCR, storing one row per CDR3 protein. The repertoire holds roughly 180,000 distinct CDR3 sequences, with 50% to 75% as singletons. Notes on the study in general: In common between the patients and the controls were nearly 30 CD8+ CDR3 sequences.

A word on this clonotype: Its antigen is still unknown.

The source material was sorted CD4+, CD8+, or CD8+CD57+ T cells (not recorded which) from PBMCs. The sequence was obtained from a human donor with severe aplastic anemia or a healthy control (not recorded which).

This chain's CDR3 is CASSAGTGANVLTF. The CDR3 nucleotides are TGCGCCAGCAGCGCCGGGACTGGGGCCAACGTCCTGACTTTC. This chain uses TRBV5-1 with TRBJ2-6, with a possible D match to TRBD2 (5 bases). The CDR3 totals 14 residues. The V and J ends lost 4 bases and 2 bases respectively, with 7 bases between them. Germline lookup yields CDR1 SGHRS and CDR2 YFSETQ.